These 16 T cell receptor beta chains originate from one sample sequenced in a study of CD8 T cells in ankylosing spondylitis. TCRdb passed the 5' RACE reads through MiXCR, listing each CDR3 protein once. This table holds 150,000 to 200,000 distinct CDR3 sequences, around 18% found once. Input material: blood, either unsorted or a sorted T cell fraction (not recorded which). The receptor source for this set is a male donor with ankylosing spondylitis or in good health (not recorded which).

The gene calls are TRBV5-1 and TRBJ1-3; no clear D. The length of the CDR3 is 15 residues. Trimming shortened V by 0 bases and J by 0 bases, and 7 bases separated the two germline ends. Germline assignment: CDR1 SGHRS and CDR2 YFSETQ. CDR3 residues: CASSLVGISGNTIYF. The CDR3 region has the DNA TGCGCCAGCAGCTTGGTGGGAATCTCTGGAAACACCATATATTTT.

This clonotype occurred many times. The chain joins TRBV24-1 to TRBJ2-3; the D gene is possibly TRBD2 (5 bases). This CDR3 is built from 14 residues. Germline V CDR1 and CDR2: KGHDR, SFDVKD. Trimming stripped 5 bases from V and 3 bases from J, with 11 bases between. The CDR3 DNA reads TGTGCCACCAGTGCGTTGGGGAGTACAGATACGCAGTATTTT. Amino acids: CATSALGSTDTQYF.

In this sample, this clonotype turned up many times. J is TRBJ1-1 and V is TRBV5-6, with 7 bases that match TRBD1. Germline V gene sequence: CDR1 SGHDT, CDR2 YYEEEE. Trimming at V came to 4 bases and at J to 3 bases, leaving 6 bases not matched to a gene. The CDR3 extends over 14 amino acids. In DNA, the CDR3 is TGTGCCAGCAGCCCCGACAGGGTGGACACTGAAGCTTTCTTT. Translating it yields CASSPDRVDTEAFF.

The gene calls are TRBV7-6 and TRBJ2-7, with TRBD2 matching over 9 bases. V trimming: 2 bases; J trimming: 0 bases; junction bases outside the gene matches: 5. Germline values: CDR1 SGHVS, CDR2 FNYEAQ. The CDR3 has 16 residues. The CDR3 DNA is TGTGCCAGCAGCTTAAAGACTAGCGGCCGCTCCTACGAGCAGTACTTC. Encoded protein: CASSLKTSGRSYEQYF.

This CDR3 is CASSGGYYGYTF. The CDR3 DNA sequence: TGTGCCAGCAGCGGCGGTTACTATGGCTACACCTTC. This chain links TRBV9 with TRBJ1-2, with unresolved D. Between the trimmed V and J ends, which lost 3 bases and 3 bases, there was a span of 6 bases. Germline-derived CDR1 and CDR2 are SGDLS and YYNGEE. The CDR3 extends over 12 amino acids.

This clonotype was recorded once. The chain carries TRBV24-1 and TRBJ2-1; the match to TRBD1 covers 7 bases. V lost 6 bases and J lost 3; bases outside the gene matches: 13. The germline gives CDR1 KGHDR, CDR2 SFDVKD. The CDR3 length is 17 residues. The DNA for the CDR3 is TGTGCCACCAGTCACTCCCACAAGGGGGCATACTACAATGAGCAGTTCTTC. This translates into CATSHSHKGAYYNEQFF.

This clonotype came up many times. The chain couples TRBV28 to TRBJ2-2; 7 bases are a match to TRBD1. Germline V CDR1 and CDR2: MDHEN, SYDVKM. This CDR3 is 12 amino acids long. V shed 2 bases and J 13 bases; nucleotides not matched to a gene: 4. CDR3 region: CASSLRQGGLFF. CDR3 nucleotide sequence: TGTGCCAGCAGTTTAAGACAGGGTGGGCTGTTTTTT.

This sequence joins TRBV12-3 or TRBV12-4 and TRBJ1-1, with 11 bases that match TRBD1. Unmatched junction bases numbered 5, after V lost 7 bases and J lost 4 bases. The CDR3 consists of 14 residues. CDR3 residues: CASIIGTGGTEAFF. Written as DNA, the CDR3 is TGTGCCAGCATTATAGGGACAGGGGGCACTGAAGCTTTCTTT.

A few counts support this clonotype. CDR3 protein: CASSLGLGAPSSPLHF. CDR3 DNA sequence: TGTGCCAGCAGCTTGGGTTTGGGGGCGCCGAGTTCACCCCTCCACTTT. The V and J genes are TRBV5-6 and TRBJ1-6; D is perhaps TRBD1 (6 bases). The ends were cut back, 0 bases at V and 9 bases at J, with 16 bases in the middle. From germline, CDR1 is SGHDT and CDR2 YYEEEE. This CDR3 has 16 residues.

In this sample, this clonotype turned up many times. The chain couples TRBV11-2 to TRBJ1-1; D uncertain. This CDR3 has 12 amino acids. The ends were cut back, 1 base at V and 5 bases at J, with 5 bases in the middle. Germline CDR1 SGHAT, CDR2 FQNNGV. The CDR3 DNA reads TGTGCCAGCAGCTTAGTAGAAACTGAAGCTTTCTTT. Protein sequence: CASSLVETEAFF.

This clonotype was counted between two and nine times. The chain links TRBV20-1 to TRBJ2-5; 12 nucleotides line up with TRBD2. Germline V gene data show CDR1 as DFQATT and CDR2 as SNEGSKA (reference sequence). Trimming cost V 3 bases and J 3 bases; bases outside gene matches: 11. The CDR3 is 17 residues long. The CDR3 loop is CSASVRTSGIREETQYF. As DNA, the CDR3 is TGCAGTGCTAGTGTCCGGACTAGCGGGATTAGGGAAGAGACCCAGTACTTC.

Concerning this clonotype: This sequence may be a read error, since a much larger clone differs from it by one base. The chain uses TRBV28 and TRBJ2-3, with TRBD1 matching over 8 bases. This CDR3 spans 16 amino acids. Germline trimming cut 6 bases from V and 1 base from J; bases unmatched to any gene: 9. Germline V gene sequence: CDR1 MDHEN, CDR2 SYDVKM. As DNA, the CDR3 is TGTGCCAGCAGGCATAATTGGGGACAGGGCACAGATACGCAGTATTTT. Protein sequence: CASRHNWGQGTDTQYF. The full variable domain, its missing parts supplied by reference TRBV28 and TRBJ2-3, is DVKVTQSSRYLVKRTGEKVFLECVQDMDHENMFWYRQDPGLGLRLIYFSYDVKMKEKGDIPEGYSVSREKKERFSLILESASTNQTSMYLCASRHNWGQGTDTQYFGPGTRLTVL.

The CDR3 reads CSASGLSYNEQFF. The CDR3 DNA sequence: TGCAGTGCTAGCGGTCTATCCTACAATGAGCAGTTCTTC. The genes are TRBV20-1 and TRBJ2-1; D is unclear. Germline V gives CDR1 DFQATT, CDR2 SNEGSKA (reference sequence). Trimming pared 3 bases from V and 1 base from J, leaving 7 bases between. This CDR3 comprises 13 residues.

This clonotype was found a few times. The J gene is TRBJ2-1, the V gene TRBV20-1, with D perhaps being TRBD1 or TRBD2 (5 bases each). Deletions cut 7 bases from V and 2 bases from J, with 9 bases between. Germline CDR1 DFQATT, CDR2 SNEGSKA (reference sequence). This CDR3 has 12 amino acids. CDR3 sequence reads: CSVGDAYNEQFF. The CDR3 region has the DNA TGCAGTGTGGGGGACGCCTACAATGAGCAGTTCTTC.

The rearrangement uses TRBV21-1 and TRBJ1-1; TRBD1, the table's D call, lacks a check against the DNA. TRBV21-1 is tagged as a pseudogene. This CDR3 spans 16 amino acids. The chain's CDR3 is CASSKVCQGGHTEAFF. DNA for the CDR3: TGTGCCAGCAGCAAAGTGTGTCAGGGCGGACACACTGAAGCTTTCTTT.

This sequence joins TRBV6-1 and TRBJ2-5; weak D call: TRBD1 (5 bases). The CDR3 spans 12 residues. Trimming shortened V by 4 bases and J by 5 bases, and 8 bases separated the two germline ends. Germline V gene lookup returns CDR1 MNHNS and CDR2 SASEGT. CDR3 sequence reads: CASSARAETQYF. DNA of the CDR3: TGTGCCAGCAGTGCCAGGGCTGAGACCCAGTACTTC.